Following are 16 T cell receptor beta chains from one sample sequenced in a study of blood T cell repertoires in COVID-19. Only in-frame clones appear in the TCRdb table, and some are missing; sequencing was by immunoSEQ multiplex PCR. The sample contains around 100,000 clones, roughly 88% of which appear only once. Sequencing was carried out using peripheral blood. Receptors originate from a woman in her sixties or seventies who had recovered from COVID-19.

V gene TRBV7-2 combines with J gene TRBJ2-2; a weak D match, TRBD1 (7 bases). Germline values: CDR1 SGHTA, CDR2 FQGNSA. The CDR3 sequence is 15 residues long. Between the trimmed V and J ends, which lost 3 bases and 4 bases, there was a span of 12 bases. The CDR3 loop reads CASSLQQGGTGELFF. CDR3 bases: TGTGCCAGCAGCTTGCAGCAGGGGGGCACCGGGGAGCTGTTTTTT.

The CDR3 sequence is CASSPIDGVKLFF. The CDR3 region has the DNA TGTGCCAGCAGCCCGATAGACGGGGTTAAACTGTTTTTT. The chain combines TRBV14 with TRBJ1-4, with D uncertain. CDR3 length equals 13 residues. The ends were cut back, 4 bases at V and 11 bases at J, with 14 bases in the middle. Germline V gene sequence: CDR1 SGHDN, CDR2 FVKESK. The variable domain in full, completed from reference TRBV14 and TRBJ1-4, reads EAGVTQFPSHSVIEKGQTVTLRCDPISGHDNLYWYRRVMGKEIKFLLHFVKESKQDESGMPNNRFLAERTGGTYSTLKVQPAELEDSGVYFCASSPIDGVKLFFGSGTQLSVL.

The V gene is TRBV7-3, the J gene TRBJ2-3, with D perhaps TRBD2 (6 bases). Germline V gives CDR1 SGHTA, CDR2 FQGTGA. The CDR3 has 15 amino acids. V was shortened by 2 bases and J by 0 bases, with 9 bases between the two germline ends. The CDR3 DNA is TGTGCCAGCAGCTTAGGCGGGGAGAGCACAGATACGCAGTATTTT. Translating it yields CASSLGGESTDTQYF. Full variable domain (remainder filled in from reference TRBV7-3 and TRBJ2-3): GAGVSQTPSNKVTEKGKYVELRCDPISGHTALYWYRQSLGQGPEFLIYFQGTGAADDSGLPNDRFFAVRPEGSVSTLKIQRTERGDSAVYLCASSLGGESTDTQYFGPGTRLTVL.

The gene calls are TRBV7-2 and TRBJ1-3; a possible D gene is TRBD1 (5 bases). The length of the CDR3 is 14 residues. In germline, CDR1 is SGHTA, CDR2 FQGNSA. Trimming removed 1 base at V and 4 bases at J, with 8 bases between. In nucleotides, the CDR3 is TGTGCCAGCAGCTTAGATACAGGCGGAAACACCATATATTTT. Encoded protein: CASSLDTGGNTIYF.

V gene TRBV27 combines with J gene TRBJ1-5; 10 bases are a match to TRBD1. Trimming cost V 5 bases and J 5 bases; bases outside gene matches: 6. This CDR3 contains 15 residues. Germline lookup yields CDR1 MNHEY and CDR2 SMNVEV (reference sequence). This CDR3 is CASSPPGTGDQPQHF. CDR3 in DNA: TGTGCCAGCAGTCCGCCCGGGACAGGGGATCAGCCCCAGCATTTT.

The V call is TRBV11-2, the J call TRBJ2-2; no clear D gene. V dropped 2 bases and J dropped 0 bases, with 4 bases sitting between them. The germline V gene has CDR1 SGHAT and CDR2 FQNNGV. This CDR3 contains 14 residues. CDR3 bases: TGTGCCAGCAGCTTACTCCCGAACACCGGGGAGCTGTTTTTT. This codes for CASSLLPNTGELFF.

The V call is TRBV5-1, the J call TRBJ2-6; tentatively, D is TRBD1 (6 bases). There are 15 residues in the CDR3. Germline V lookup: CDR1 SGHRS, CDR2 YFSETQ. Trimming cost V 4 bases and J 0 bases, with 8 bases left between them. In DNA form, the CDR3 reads TGCGCCAGCAGCGAACAGGGCTCTGGGGCCAACGTCCTGACTTTC. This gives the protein CASSEQGSGANVLTF.

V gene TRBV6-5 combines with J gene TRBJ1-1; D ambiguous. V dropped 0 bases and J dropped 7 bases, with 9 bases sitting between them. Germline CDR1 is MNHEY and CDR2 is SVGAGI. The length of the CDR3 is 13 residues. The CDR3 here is CASSYSHSSEAFF. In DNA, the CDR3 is TGTGCCAGCAGTTACTCGCACAGTAGTGAAGCTTTCTTT.

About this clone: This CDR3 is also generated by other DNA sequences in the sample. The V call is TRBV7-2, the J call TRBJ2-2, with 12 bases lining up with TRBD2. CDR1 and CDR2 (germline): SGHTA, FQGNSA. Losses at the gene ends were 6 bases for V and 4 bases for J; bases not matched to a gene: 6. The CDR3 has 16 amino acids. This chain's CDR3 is CASSPGLAGRTGELFF. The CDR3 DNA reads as TGTGCCAGCAGTCCAGGACTAGCGGGGCGCACCGGGGAGCTGTTTTTT.

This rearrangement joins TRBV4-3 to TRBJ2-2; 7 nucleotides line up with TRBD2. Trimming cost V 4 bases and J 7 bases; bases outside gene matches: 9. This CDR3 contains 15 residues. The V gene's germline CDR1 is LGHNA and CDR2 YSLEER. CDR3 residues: CASSPTGGGIGELFF. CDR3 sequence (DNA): TGCGCCAGCAGCCCAACGGGGGGAGGAATCGGGGAGCTGTTTTTT.

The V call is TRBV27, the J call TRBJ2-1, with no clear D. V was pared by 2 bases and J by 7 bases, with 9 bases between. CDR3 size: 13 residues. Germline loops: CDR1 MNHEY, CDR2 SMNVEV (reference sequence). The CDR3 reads CASSLRFQNEQFF. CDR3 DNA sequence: TGTGCCAGCAGTTTAAGATTCCAGAATGAGCAGTTCTTC.

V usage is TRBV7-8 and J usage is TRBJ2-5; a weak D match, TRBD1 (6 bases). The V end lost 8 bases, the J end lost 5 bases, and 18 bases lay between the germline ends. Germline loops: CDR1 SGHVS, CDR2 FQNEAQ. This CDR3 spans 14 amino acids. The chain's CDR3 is CASLKTGPPETQYF. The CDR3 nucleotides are TGTGCCAGCTTAAAGACAGGACCCCCCGAGACCCAGTACTTC.

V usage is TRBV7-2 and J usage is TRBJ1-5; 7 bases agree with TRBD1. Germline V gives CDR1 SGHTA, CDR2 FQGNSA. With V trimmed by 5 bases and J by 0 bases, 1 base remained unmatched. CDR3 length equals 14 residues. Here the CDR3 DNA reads TGTGCCAGCAGCCGGGACAGTAGCAATCAGCCCCAGCATTTT. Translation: CASSRDSSNQPQHF.

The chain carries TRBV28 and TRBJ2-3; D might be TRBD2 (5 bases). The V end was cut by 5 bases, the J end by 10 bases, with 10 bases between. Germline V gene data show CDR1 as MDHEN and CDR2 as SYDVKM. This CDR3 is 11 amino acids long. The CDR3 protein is CASSPTRAQYF. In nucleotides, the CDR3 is TGTGCCAGCAGTCCGACGAGGGCGCAGTATTTT.

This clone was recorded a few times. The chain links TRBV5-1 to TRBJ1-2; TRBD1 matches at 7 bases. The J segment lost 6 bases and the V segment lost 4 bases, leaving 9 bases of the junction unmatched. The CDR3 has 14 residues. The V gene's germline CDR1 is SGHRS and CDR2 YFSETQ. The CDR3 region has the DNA TGCGCCAGCAGCGGCGATGACAGGGTGAATGGCTACACCTTC. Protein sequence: CASSGDDRVNGYTF. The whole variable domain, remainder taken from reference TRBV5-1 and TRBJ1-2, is KAGVTQTPRYLIKTRGQQVTLSCSPISGHRSVSWYQQTPGQGLQFLFEYFSETQRNKGNFPGRFSGRQFSNSRSEMNVSTLELGDSALYLCASSGDDRVNGYTFGSGTRLTVV.

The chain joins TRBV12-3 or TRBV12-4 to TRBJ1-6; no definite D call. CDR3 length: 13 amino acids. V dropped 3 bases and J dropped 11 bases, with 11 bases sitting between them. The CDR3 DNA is TGTGCCAGCAGTTTCCAGGAAATGCCACCCCTCCACTTT. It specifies CASSFQEMPPLHF.